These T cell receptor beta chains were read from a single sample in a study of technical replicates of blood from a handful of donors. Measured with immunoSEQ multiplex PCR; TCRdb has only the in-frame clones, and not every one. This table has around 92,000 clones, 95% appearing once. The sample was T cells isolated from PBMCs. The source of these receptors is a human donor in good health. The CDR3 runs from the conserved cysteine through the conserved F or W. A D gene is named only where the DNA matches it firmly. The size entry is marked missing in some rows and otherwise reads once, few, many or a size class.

cdr3_aa: CASSTLAGYSSYEQYF
cdr3_nt: TGTGCCAGCAGCACTTTAGCGGGATATAGCTCCTACGAGCAGTACTTC
d_call: TRBD2
clone_size: NA
j_call: TRBJ2-7
v_call: TRBV5-6

cdr3_aa: CASSSFDRRAKNIQYF
cdr3_nt: TGTGCCAGCAGTTCTTTCGACAGGAGGGCCAAAAACATTCAGTACTTC
d_call: NA
clone_size: NA
j_call: TRBJ2-4
v_call: TRBV27

cdr3_aa: CASRERVPGEQYF
cdr3_nt: TGTGCCAGTAGGGAGCGGGTCCCGGGAGAGCAGTACTTC
d_call: NA
clone_size: NA
j_call: TRBJ2-7
v_call: TRBV28

cdr3_aa: CASSGPGQGITEAFF
cdr3_nt: TGTGCCAGCAGCGGTCCGGGACAGGGTATCACTGAAGCTTTCTTT
d_call: TRBD1
clone_size: once
j_call: TRBJ1-1
v_call: TRBV5-5

cdr3_aa: CASSFGLAGDLTGELFF
cdr3_nt: TGCGCCAGCAGCTTTGGTCTAGCGGGAGACTTGACCGGGGAGCTGTTTTTT
d_call: TRBD2
clone_size: NA
j_call: TRBJ2-2
v_call: TRBV5-1

cdr3_aa: CAISESSSTNEKLFF
cdr3_nt: TGTGCCATCAGTGAGTCGAGTTCAACTAATGAAAAACTGTTTTTT
d_call: NA
clone_size: NA
j_call: TRBJ1-4
v_call: TRBV10-3

cdr3_aa: CASRGSLAGAAYNEQFF
cdr3_nt: TGTGCCAGCAGGGGGTCTCTAGCGGGAGCTGCCTACAATGAGCAGTTCTTC
d_call: TRBD2
clone_size: NA
j_call: TRBJ2-1
v_call: TRBV2

cdr3_aa: CASSQSSRGLTGELFF
cdr3_nt: TGTGCCAGCAGCCAATCCAGCAGGGGGCTAACCGGGGAGCTGTTTTTT
d_call: TRBD1
clone_size: NA
j_call: TRBJ2-2
v_call: TRBV16

cdr3_aa: CASSLNDRGLHF
cdr3_nt: TGTGCCAGCAGCTTGAATGACAGGGGGCTTCATTTT
d_call: TRBD1
clone_size: NA
j_call: TRBJ1-5
v_call: TRBV5-6

cdr3_aa: CASSSQEGFNEKLFF
cdr3_nt: TGTGCCAGCAGCTCCCAGGAGGGGTTTAATGAAAAACTGTTTTTT
d_call: NA
clone_size: NA
j_call: TRBJ1-4
v_call: TRBV7-9

cdr3_aa: CASSEITGSSTNEKLFF
cdr3_nt: TGTGCCAGCAGTGAAATAACAGGGAGTTCAACTAATGAAAAACTGTTTTTT
d_call: NA
clone_size: NA
j_call: TRBJ1-4
v_call: TRBV25-1

cdr3_aa: CASSLGSRLAGDRETQYF
cdr3_nt: TGTGCCAGCAGCTTAGGTAGCCGGCTAGCGGGGGATCGGGAGACCCAGTACTTC
d_call: TRBD2
clone_size: NA
j_call: TRBJ2-5
v_call: TRBV7-8

cdr3_aa: CASSEGGLVYEQYF
cdr3_nt: TGTGCCAGCAGCGAGGGAGGATTAGTCTACGAGCAGTACTTC
d_call: NA
clone_size: NA
j_call: TRBJ2-7
v_call: TRBV9

cdr3_aa: CASSLAGDEDYGYTF
cdr3_nt: TGCGCCAGCAGCTTGGCAGGGGACGAGGACTATGGCTACACCTTC
d_call: NA
clone_size: NA
j_call: TRBJ1-2
v_call: TRBV5-1

cdr3_aa: CASGPQGGSYNEQFF
cdr3_nt: TGTGCCAGCGGGCCTCAGGGAGGGTCCTACAATGAGCAGTTCTTC
d_call: TRBD2
clone_size: NA
j_call: TRBJ2-1
v_call: TRBV6-4

cdr3_aa: CATQGQGDNYGYTF
cdr3_nt: TGTGCCACCCAAGGACAGGGGGATAACTATGGCTACACCTTC
d_call: TRBD1
clone_size: NA
j_call: TRBJ1-2
v_call: TRBV28

cdr3_aa: CASSFVLAGLTGELFF
cdr3_nt: TGTGCCAGCAGCTTCGTCCTAGCGGGACTCACCGGGGAGCTGTTTTTT
d_call: TRBD2
clone_size: NA
j_call: TRBJ2-2
v_call: TRBV11-2

cdr3_aa: CASSFSLRGPQPQHF
cdr3_nt: TGTGCCAGCAGTTTCTCATTGCGGGGCCCCCAGCCCCAGCATTTT
d_call: NA
clone_size: NA
j_call: TRBJ1-5
v_call: TRBV28

cdr3_aa: CASSSNSGGKYEQYF
cdr3_nt: TGTGCCAGCAGCTCAAATAGCGGGGGGAAGTACGAGCAGTACTTC
d_call: TRBD2
clone_size: once
j_call: TRBJ2-7
v_call: TRBV7-9

cdr3_aa: CASSPTTTGYHEQYF
cdr3_nt: TGTGCCAGCAGCCCGACGACCACAGGGTACCACGAGCAGTACTTC
d_call: NA
clone_size: NA
j_call: TRBJ2-7
v_call: TRBV11-2

cdr3_aa: CASSYSANQPQHF
cdr3_nt: TGTGCCAGCAGCTATTCAGCGAACCAGCCCCAGCATTTT
d_call: NA
clone_size: NA
j_call: TRBJ1-5
v_call: TRBV7-9

cdr3_aa: CASSPTLELPYEQYF
cdr3_nt: TGTGCCAGCAGCCCCACTCTGGAACTACCCTACGAGCAGTACTTC
d_call: NA
clone_size: NA
j_call: TRBJ2-7
v_call: TRBV14

cdr3_aa: CASSSGQGFTGELFF
cdr3_nt: TGCGCCAGCAGCTCCGGACAGGGGTTCACCGGGGAGCTGTTTTTT
d_call: TRBD1
clone_size: NA
j_call: TRBJ2-2
v_call: TRBV5-1

cdr3_aa: CASRPSWQGQETQYF
cdr3_nt: TGTGCCAGTAGACCCTCTTGGCAGGGACAAGAGACCCAGTACTTC
d_call: NA
clone_size: NA
j_call: TRBJ2-5
v_call: TRBV19

cdr3_aa: CASSQALGRGLAKNIQYF
cdr3_nt: TGTGCCAGCAGCCAAGCGCTCGGGAGGGGGCTGGCCAAAAACATTCAGTACTTC
d_call: NA
clone_size: NA
j_call: TRBJ2-4
v_call: TRBV14

cdr3_aa: CASSLQDKNQDTQYF
cdr3_nt: TGCGCCAGCAGCCTTCAAGACAAGAACCAAGATACGCAGTATTTT
d_call: NA
clone_size: NA
j_call: TRBJ2-3
v_call: TRBV5-1

cdr3_aa: CASSPSGDQPQHF
cdr3_nt: TGTGCCAGCTCACCGTCGGGGGATCAGCCCCAGCATTTT
d_call: NA
clone_size: few
j_call: TRBJ1-5
v_call: TRBV27

cdr3_aa: CATSTRGNEQFF
cdr3_nt: TGTGCCACCAGCACCCGGGGCAATGAGCAGTTCTTC
d_call: NA
clone_size: NA
j_call: TRBJ2-1
v_call: TRBV15

cdr3_aa: CASSYGTGTGELFF
cdr3_nt: TGTGCCAGCAGCTACGGGACAGGCACCGGGGAGCTGTTTTTT
d_call: TRBD1
clone_size: NA
j_call: TRBJ2-2
v_call: TRBV7-9

cdr3_aa: CACAGTLLGGYTF
cdr3_nt: TGTGCCTGCGCCGGGACTCTACTCGGAGGCTACACCTTC
d_call: NA
clone_size: once
j_call: TRBJ1-2
v_call: TRBV6-1

cdr3_aa: CASSDRVRLETQYF
cdr3_nt: TGTGCCAGTAGCGACAGGGTACGTCTAGAGACCCAGTACTTC
d_call: TRBD1
clone_size: NA
j_call: TRBJ2-5
v_call: TRBV19

cdr3_aa: CASSPPVSLVAGGETQYF
cdr3_nt: TGTGCCAGCTCACCACCGGTGTCTCTGGTAGCGGGAGGGGAGACCCAGTACTTC
d_call: TRBD2
clone_size: NA
j_call: TRBJ2-5
v_call: TRBV18

cdr3_aa: CASSPVPYGTGDYSSNTEAFF
cdr3_nt: TGTGCCAGCAGTCCAGTTCCCTACGGGACAGGGGACTACTCCTCGAACACTGAAGCTTTCTTT
d_call: TRBD1
clone_size: NA
j_call: TRBJ1-1
v_call: TRBV27

cdr3_aa: CASSQALAGDVYEQYF
cdr3_nt: TGCGCCAGCAGCCAGGCCTTAGCGGGAGATGTCTACGAGCAGTACTTC
d_call: TRBD2
clone_size: NA
j_call: TRBJ2-7
v_call: TRBV4-1

cdr3_aa: CASSFGQGNTGELFF
cdr3_nt: TGTGCCAGCAGCTTCGGGCAGGGGAACACCGGGGAGCTGTTTTTT
d_call: NA
clone_size: NA
j_call: TRBJ2-2
v_call: TRBV7-9

cdr3_aa: CASTLGQGGVQEKLFF
cdr3_nt: TGCGCCAGCACCCTCGGACAGGGCGGTGTGCAAGAAAAACTGTTTTTT
d_call: TRBD1
clone_size: NA
j_call: TRBJ1-4
v_call: TRBV5-1

cdr3_aa: CASSAPRGQYF
cdr3_nt: TGTGCCAGCAGTGCCCCTAGAGGGCAGTACTTC
d_call: NA
clone_size: NA
j_call: TRBJ2-7
v_call: TRBV28

cdr3_aa: CASSSVPGYEQYF
cdr3_nt: TGTGCCAGCAGCTCTGTCCCCGGGTACGAGCAGTACTTC
d_call: NA
clone_size: NA
j_call: TRBJ2-7
v_call: TRBV7-2

cdr3_aa: CATHSSDTQYF
cdr3_nt: TGTGCCACCCACTCTTCAGATACGCAGTATTTT
d_call: NA
clone_size: NA
j_call: TRBJ2-3
v_call: TRBV19

cdr3_aa: CAWSRSGRTEAFF
cdr3_nt: TGTGCCTGGAGTAGGTCGGGGAGGACTGAAGCTTTCTTT
d_call: NA
clone_size: NA
j_call: TRBJ1-1
v_call: TRBV30

cdr3_aa: CASSLSGGAGTGELFF
cdr3_nt: TGTGCCAGCAGCCTTAGCGGGGGGGCCGGAACCGGGGAGCTGTTTTTT
d_call: TRBD2
clone_size: NA
j_call: TRBJ2-2
v_call: TRBV13

cdr3_aa: CASSYGQGAGYGYTF
cdr3_nt: TGTGCCAGCAGTTACGGCCAGGGGGCGGGCTATGGCTACACCTTC
d_call: TRBD1
clone_size: once
j_call: TRBJ1-2
v_call: TRBV6-6

cdr3_aa: CASSQVSQGMLREKLFF
cdr3_nt: TGTGCCAGCAGCCAAGTTTCGCAGGGGATGTTAAGAGAAAAACTGTTTTTT
d_call: NA
clone_size: NA
j_call: TRBJ1-4
v_call: TRBV14

cdr3_aa: CASSLALGETYTDTQYF
cdr3_nt: TGTGCCAGCAGCTTAGCGCTCGGAGAGACTTACACAGATACGCAGTATTTT
d_call: NA
clone_size: NA
j_call: TRBJ2-3
v_call: TRBV7-9

cdr3_aa: CASSLEVGAGYNEQFF
cdr3_nt: TGTGCCAGCAGCTTGGAGGTGGGAGCGGGGTACAATGAGCAGTTCTTC
d_call: TRBD2
clone_size: once
j_call: TRBJ2-1
v_call: TRBV5-4

cdr3_aa: CASSGTGNYEQYF
cdr3_nt: TGTGCCAGTAGCGGGACAGGGAATTACGAGCAGTACTTC
d_call: TRBD1
clone_size: NA
j_call: TRBJ2-7
v_call: TRBV19

cdr3_aa: CASSGGSGYEQYF
cdr3_nt: TGTGCCAGCAGCGGCGGATCCGGCTACGAGCAGTACTTC
d_call: NA
clone_size: NA
j_call: TRBJ2-7
v_call: TRBV5-4

cdr3_aa: CAAEWRGGADTQYF
cdr3_nt: TGTGCCGCTGAGTGGAGGGGGGGCGCAGATACGCAGTATTTT
d_call: NA
clone_size: NA
j_call: TRBJ2-3
v_call: TRBV7-9

cdr3_aa: CASSELGSGSSSYNEQFF
cdr3_nt: TGTGCCAGCAGTGAATTAGGGAGCGGGAGTAGCTCCTACAATGAGCAGTTCTTC
d_call: TRBD2
clone_size: NA
j_call: TRBJ2-1
v_call: TRBV6-1

cdr3_aa: CASRDREAGELFF
cdr3_nt: TGTGCCAGCCGGGACAGGGAGGCCGGGGAGCTGTTTTTT
d_call: TRBD1
clone_size: NA
j_call: TRBJ2-2
v_call: TRBV6-1

cdr3_aa: CDSSSGGAGETRDTQYF
cdr3_nt: TGTGACAGCAGCTCCGGTGGAGCGGGGGAGACGAGGGATACGCAGTATTTT
d_call: TRBD2
clone_size: NA
j_call: TRBJ2-3
v_call: TRBV5-4

cdr3_aa: CASSPGQEPSYEQYF
cdr3_nt: TGTGCCAGCTCACCAGGACAAGAGCCTTCCTACGAGCAGTACTTC
d_call: NA
clone_size: NA
j_call: TRBJ2-7
v_call: TRBV18